This T cell receptor beta chain was documented in a study of OX40 agonist ivuxolimab in advanced cancers. The overall study: Patients treated during dose escalation were battling hepatocellular carcinoma, melanoma, renal cell or head and neck cancer.

Germline CDR1 reads SEHNR; CDR2 reads FQNEAQ (reference sequence). Trimming removed 5 bases at V and 1 base at J, with 11 bases between. The CDR3 is made up of 14 amino acids. This clone has only one observation. Generated by immunoSEQ multiplex PCR, the TCRdb table keeps only in-frame clones and is missing some. The sample has about 13,000 clones, 75% to 90% seen once; the top ten hold approximately 35%. The material sequenced was CD4+ or CD8+ T cells sorted from blood, taken in a trial of the OX40 agonist ivuxolimab. This TCR was recovered from an adult with an advanced solid tumor such as melanoma, head and neck, liver or kidney cancer. The rearrangement links TRBV7-9 to TRBJ1-1, with a tentative D call TRBD1 (6 bases). CDR3 in amino acids: CASSERTANTEAFF. The CDR3 nucleotides are TGTGCCAGCAGCGAACGGACAGCGAACACTGAAGCTTTCTTT.